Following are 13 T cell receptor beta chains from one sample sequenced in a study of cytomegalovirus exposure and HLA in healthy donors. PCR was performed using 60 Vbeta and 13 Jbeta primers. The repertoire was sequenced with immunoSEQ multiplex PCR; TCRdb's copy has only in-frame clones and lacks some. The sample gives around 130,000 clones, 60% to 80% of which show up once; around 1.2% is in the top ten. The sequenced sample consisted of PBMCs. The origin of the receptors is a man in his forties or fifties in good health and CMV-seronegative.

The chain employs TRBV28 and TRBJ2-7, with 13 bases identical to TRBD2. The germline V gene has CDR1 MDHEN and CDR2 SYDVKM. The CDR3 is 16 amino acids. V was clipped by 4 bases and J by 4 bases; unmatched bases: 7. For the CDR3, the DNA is TGTGCCAGCAGTTCCGCCGGGACTAGCGGGACATACGAGCAGTACTTC. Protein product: CASSSAGTSGTYEQYF.

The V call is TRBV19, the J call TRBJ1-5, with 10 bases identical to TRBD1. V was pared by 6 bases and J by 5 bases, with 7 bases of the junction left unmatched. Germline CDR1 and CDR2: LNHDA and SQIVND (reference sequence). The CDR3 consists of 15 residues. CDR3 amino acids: CASRAGQGFHQPQHF. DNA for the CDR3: TGTGCCAGTAGGGCGGGACAGGGGTTCCATCAGCCCCAGCATTTT.

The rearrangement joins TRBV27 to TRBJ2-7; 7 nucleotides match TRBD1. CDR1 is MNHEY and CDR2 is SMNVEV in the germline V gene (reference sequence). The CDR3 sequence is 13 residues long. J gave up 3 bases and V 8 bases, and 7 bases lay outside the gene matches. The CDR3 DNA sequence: TGTGCCAGCCGTGAGACAGGGAGCTACGAGCAGTACTTC. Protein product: CASRETGSYEQYF.

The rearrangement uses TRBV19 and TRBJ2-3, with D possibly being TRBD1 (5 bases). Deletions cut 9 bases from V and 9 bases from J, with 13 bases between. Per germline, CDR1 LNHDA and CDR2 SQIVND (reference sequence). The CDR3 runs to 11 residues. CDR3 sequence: CASVGEGTQYF. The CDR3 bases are TGTGCCAGCGTAGGGGAAGGGACGCAGTATTTT.

The CDR3 sequence: CASSRGGVITDTQYF. In DNA form, the CDR3 reads TGCGCCAGCAGCAGAGGGGGCGTAATCACAGATACGCAGTATTTT. The V and J genes are TRBV10-2 and TRBJ2-3; 7 nucleotides match TRBD1. The CDR3 totals 15 residues. Per the germline V gene, CDR1 is WSHSY and CDR2 is SAAADI. V was clipped by 6 bases and J by 2 bases; unmatched bases: 8.

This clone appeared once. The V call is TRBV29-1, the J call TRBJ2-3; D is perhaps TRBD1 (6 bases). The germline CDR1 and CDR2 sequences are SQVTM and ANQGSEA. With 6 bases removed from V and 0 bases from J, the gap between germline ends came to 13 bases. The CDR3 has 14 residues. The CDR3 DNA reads TGCAGCGTGGCCGGACAGTCTAGCACAGATACGCAGTATTTT. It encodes CSVAGQSSTDTQYF.

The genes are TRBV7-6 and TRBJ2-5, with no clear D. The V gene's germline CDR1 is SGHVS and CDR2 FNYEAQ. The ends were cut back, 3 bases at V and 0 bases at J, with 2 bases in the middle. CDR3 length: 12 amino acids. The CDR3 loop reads CASSFNQETQYF. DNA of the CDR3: TGTGCCAGCAGCTTTAACCAAGAGACCCAGTACTTC.

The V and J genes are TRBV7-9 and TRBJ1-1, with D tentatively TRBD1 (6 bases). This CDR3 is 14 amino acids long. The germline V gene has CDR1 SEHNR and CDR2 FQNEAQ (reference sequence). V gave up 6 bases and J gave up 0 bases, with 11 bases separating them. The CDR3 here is CASRPDRLNTEAFF. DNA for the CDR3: TGTGCCAGCAGACCAGACAGGCTGAACACTGAAGCTTTCTTT.

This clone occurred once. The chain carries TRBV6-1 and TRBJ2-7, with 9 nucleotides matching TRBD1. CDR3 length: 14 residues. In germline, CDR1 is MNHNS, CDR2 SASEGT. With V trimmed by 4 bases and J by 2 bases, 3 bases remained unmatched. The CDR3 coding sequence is TGTGCCAGCAGTGTGGGACAGGGCCCCTACGAGCAGTACTTC. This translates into CASSVGQGPYEQYF.

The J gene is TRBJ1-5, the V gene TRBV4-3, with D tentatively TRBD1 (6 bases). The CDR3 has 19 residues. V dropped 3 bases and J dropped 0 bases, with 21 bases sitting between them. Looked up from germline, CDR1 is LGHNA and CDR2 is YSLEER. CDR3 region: CASSQDYGRGLYSNQPQHF. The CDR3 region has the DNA TGCGCCAGCAGCCAGGATTATGGCAGGGGCCTTTATAGCAATCAGCCCCAGCATTTT.

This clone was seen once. Written as DNA, the CDR3 is TGCGCCAGCTCGGCGCAGGGTATCAATCAGCCCCAGCATTTT. Its translation: CASSAQGINQPQHF. V and J are TRBV10-2 and TRBJ1-5; possibly TRBD1 for D (5 bases). Deletions cut 8 bases from V and 3 bases from J, with 14 bases between. Germline loops: CDR1 WSHSY, CDR2 SAAADI. The CDR3 is 14 residues long.

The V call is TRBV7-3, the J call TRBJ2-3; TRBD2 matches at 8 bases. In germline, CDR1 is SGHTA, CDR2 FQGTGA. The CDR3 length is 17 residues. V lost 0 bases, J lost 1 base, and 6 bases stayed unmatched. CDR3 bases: TGTGCCAGCAGCTTAACCGCCCCGGGGGGGGGCACAGATACGCAGTATTTT. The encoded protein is CASSLTAPGGGTDTQYF. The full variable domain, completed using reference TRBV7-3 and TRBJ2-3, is GAGVSQTPSNKVTEKGKYVELRCDPISGHTALYWYRQSLGQGPEFLIYFQGTGAADDSGLPNDRFFAVRPEGSVSTLKIQRTERGDSAVYLCASSLTAPGGGTDTQYFGPGTRLTVL.

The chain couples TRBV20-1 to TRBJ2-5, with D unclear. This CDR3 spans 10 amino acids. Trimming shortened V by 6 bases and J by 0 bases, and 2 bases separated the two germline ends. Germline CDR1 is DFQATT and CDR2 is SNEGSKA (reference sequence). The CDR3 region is CSAYQETQYF. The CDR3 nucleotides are TGCAGTGCCTACCAAGAGACCCAGTACTTC.